The rows below give T cell receptor beta chains drawn from one sample of a study of cytomegalovirus exposure and HLA in healthy donors. TCRdb's table, derived via immunoSEQ multiplex PCR, lists solely in-frame clones and lacks some. The sample consists of approximately 150,000 clones, approximately 78% of them appearing once. The sequenced sample consisted of PBMCs. The receptors were gathered from a female donor in good health and CMV-seronegative. CDR3s include the opening cysteine and the closing phenylalanine or tryptophan. Each record gives: V gene, clone size, D gene, J gene, CDR3 DNA, CDR3 protein. The D gene is left open where the match is weak. Only some rows state a clone size, as once, few, many or a class for expanded clones.

v_gene: TRBV6-1; abundance: .; d_gene: .; j_gene: TRBJ2-7; CDR3nt: TGCGCCAGCAGTGAAGCTAGGGGATTCTACCAGCAGTACTTC; CDR3aa: CASSEARGFYQQYF
v_gene: TRBV9; abundance: .; d_gene: .; j_gene: TRBJ2-1; CDR3nt: TGTGCCAGCAGCGCCCAGTACAATGAGCAGTTCTTC; CDR3aa: CASSAQYNEQFF
v_gene: TRBV28; abundance: .; d_gene: .; j_gene: TRBJ1-5; CDR3nt: TGTGCCAGCAGTACCGGGACAACCTACTCCAATCAGCCCCAGCATTTT; CDR3aa: CASSTGTTYSNQPQHF
v_gene: TRBV5-1; abundance: .; d_gene: TRBD1; j_gene: TRBJ2-2; CDR3nt: TGCGCCAGCAGCTTGGCGGGACAGGGCACCGGGGAGCTGTTTTTT; CDR3aa: CASSLAGQGTGELFF
v_gene: TRBV10-3; abundance: once; d_gene: TRBD2; j_gene: TRBJ2-1; CDR3nt: TGTGCCTCCGGGACTAGCGGGGGATCCAACTCCTACAATGAGCAGTTCTTC; CDR3aa: CASGTSGGSNSYNEQFF
v_gene: TRBV19; abundance: .; d_gene: .; j_gene: TRBJ2-1; CDR3nt: TGTGCCAGTAGTGCACTTCCCTTCCGAGACAGTCGGTTCTTC; CDR3aa: CASSALPFRDSRFF
v_gene: TRBV5-1; abundance: few; d_gene: .; j_gene: TRBJ1-1; CDR3nt: TGCGCCAGCAGCTCCAGGGGCCCCACTGAAGCTTTCTTT; CDR3aa: CASSSRGPTEAFF
v_gene: TRBV6-4; abundance: .; d_gene: TRBD2; j_gene: TRBJ2-3; CDR3nt: TGTGCCAGCAGTGAAGATACTAGCGGGGGGTCTGATACGCAGTATTTT; CDR3aa: CASSEDTSGGSDTQYF
v_gene: TRBV6-5; abundance: .; d_gene: TRBD1; j_gene: TRBJ2-7; CDR3nt: TGTGCCAGCAGCAGACAGGGGTTCACCTACGAGCAGTACTTC; CDR3aa: CASSRQGFTYEQYF
v_gene: TRBV6-6; abundance: .; d_gene: .; j_gene: TRBJ1-6; CDR3nt: TGTGCCAGCAGTTCCCTCGGTCCGGCAGGATCACCCCTCCACTTT; CDR3aa: CASSSLGPAGSPLHF
v_gene: TRBV5-4; abundance: .; d_gene: TRBD1; j_gene: TRBJ1-1; CDR3nt: TGTGCCAGCAGCAACTACAGGGGTGAAGCTTTCTTT; CDR3aa: CASSNYRGEAFF
v_gene: TRBV2; abundance: .; d_gene: .; j_gene: TRBJ1-2; CDR3nt: TGTGCCAGCAGTTTCGACAGTAACTATGGCTACACCTTC; CDR3aa: CASSFDSNYGYTF
v_gene: TRBV10-2; abundance: .; d_gene: .; j_gene: TRBJ2-3; CDR3nt: TGCGCCAGCAGTGGGAGAGATACGCAGTATTTT; CDR3aa: CASSGRDTQYF
v_gene: TRBV5-1; abundance: .; d_gene: TRBD2; j_gene: TRBJ2-1; CDR3nt: TGCGCCAGCAAATACCCAACTAGCGGGAGTTCAAATGAGCAGTTCTTC; CDR3aa: CASKYPTSGSSNEQFF
v_gene: TRBV27; abundance: .; d_gene: TRBD1; j_gene: TRBJ1-5; CDR3nt: TGTGCCAGCAGTTTGTTTGGGACAGGAAGCAATCAGCCCCAGCATTTT; CDR3aa: CASSLFGTGSNQPQHF
v_gene: TRBV5-4; abundance: once; d_gene: TRBD2; j_gene: TRBJ2-5; CDR3nt: TGTGCCAGCAGCTTGATGGGAGGGGTTGAGACCCAGTACTTC; CDR3aa: CASSLMGGVETQYF
v_gene: TRBV7-2; abundance: .; d_gene: .; j_gene: TRBJ1-6; CDR3nt: TGTGCCAGCAGCTGGGGACAAATTAATTCACCCCTCCACTTT; CDR3aa: CASSWGQINSPLHF
v_gene: TRBV16; abundance: .; d_gene: TRBD1; j_gene: TRBJ2-3; CDR3nt: TGTGCCAGCAGCAGAGGGGACAGCCGGAGCACAGATACGCAGTATTTT; CDR3aa: CASSRGDSRSTDTQYF
v_gene: TRBV29-1; abundance: .; d_gene: .; j_gene: TRBJ2-7; CDR3nt: TGCAGCGTTGGTCGTGGCGGCAGTAACACCTACGAGCAGTACTTC; CDR3aa: CSVGRGGSNTYEQYF
v_gene: TRBV14; abundance: .; d_gene: TRBD1; j_gene: TRBJ1-4; CDR3nt: TGTGCCAGCAGCCCCCGGGACAGGCCTCGAAAACTGTTTTTT; CDR3aa: CASSPRDRPRKLFF
v_gene: TRBV5-4; abundance: .; d_gene: .; j_gene: TRBJ2-1; CDR3nt: TGTGCCAGCAGCTTTCCCCTCCGGGGCAATGAGCAGTTCTTC; CDR3aa: CASSFPLRGNEQFF
v_gene: TRBV6-6; abundance: few; d_gene: .; j_gene: TRBJ1-3; CDR3nt: TGTGCCAGCAGTTATCGGGGTATGGGAAACACCATATATTTT; CDR3aa: CASSYRGMGNTIYF
v_gene: TRBV5-1; abundance: .; d_gene: .; j_gene: TRBJ2-7; CDR3nt: TGCGCCAGCAGCTTGATAGCCCCGCGACGGGGGGCCACCTACGAGCAGTACTTC; CDR3aa: CASSLIAPRRGATYEQYF
v_gene: TRBV28; abundance: .; d_gene: .; j_gene: TRBJ2-2; CDR3nt: TGTGCCAGCAGTCGATCTAGCGTCTTTACTGGGGAGCTGTTTTTT; CDR3aa: CASSRSSVFTGELFF
v_gene: TRBV11-2; abundance: .; d_gene: .; j_gene: TRBJ1-5; CDR3nt: TGTGCCAGCAGCTTAGGGACAGAAACTAATCAGCCCCAGCATTTT; CDR3aa: CASSLGTETNQPQHF
v_gene: TRBV2; abundance: .; d_gene: .; j_gene: TRBJ2-7; CDR3nt: TGTGCCAGCAGGACGACCTTCTTTACTCGGGGCAGGGGCTACGAGCAGTACTTC; CDR3aa: CASRTTFFTRGRGYEQYF
v_gene: TRBV15; abundance: .; d_gene: TRBD1; j_gene: TRBJ2-3; CDR3nt: TGTGCCACCAGCAGAGAAAGCTATCGGGACAGAGTCACAGATACGCAGTATTTT; CDR3aa: CATSRESYRDRVTDTQYF